The T cell receptor beta chain under discussion was sequenced for a study of blood T cell repertoires in COVID-19. Study-wide background: The United States, Italy and Spain provided the acute and convalescent COVID-19 samples. PBMCs, B-cell-depleted T cells, or T cells provided the cDNA or gDNA that made up the material.

Per the authors' pipeline: How many nucleated cells were present was estimated from reference gene primer amplification. Only in-frame clones appear in the TCRdb table, and some are missing; sequencing was by immunoSEQ multiplex PCR. V and J calls and clone size come straight from that table; D and trimming were deduced from the DNA. Among a few hundred thousand clones listed, approximately 83% were seen once. V lost 6 bases and J lost 8; bases outside the gene matches: 5. Germline values: CDR1 SGHTA, CDR2 FQGNSA. This CDR3 comprises 14 residues. Seattle cases were enrolled at active infection and followed longitudinally.

The sequence came from a person aged 70 to 85 with COVID-19, enrolled during active disease. This chain connects TRBV7-2 to TRBJ2-1, with 12 positions matching TRBD2. The sequencing sample was made of peripheral blood. The CDR3 bases are TGTGCCAGCAGACGACTAGCGGGAGACTATGAGCAGTTCTTC. This sequence encodes CASRRLAGDYEQFF.